This T cell receptor (beta chain) emerged from a study of cytomegalovirus exposure and HLA in healthy donors. Study-wide results and limits: Rare TCR sequences predominated, though certain public TCRs were found in many donors. CMV serostatus was the only recorded immune exposure for donors.

13 Jbeta primers and 60 Vbeta primers were used for the PCR. The method was immunoSEQ multiplex PCR; TCRdb's version includes in-frame clones alone and lacks a portion of them. The sample lists under 200,000 clones, over 60% occurring once. Germline lookup yields CDR1 SGHDT and CDR2 YYEEEE. Trimming took off 0 bases at V and 0 bases at J, with 10 bases between the two ends. The CDR3 is 16 residues long. Concerning this clone itself: Its specificity is unknown.

The clonotype comes from a man aged 40-50 years in good health and CMV-seronegative. The sample consisted of PBMCs. The chain uses TRBV5-6 and TRBJ1-3, with D unclear. CDR3 coding DNA: TGTGCCAGCAGCTTGGGCGGGGTTCTCTCTGGAAACACCATATATTTT. It yields the protein CASSLGGVLSGNTIYF.